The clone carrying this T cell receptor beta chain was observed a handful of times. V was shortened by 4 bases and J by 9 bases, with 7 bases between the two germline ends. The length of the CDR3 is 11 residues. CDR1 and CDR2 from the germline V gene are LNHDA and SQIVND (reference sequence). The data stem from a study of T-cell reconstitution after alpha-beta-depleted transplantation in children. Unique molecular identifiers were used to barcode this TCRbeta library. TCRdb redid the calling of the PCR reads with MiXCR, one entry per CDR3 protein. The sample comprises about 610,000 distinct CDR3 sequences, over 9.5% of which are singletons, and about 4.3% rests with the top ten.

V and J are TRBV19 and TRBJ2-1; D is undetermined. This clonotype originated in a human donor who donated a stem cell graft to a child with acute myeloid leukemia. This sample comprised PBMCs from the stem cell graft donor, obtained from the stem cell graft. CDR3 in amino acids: CASSTGSEQFF. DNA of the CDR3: TGTGCCAGTAGTACTGGAAGTGAGCAGTTCTTC. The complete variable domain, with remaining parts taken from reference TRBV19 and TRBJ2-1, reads DGGITQSPKYLFRKEGQNVTLSCEQNLNHDAMYWYRQDPGQGLRLIYYSQIVNDFQKGDIAEGYSVSREKKESFPLTVTSAQKNPTAFYLCASSTGSEQFFGPGTRLTVL.